This T cell receptor (beta chain) appears in the sequencing data of a study of CD8+CD57+ T cells in acquired aplastic anemia. The overall study: Sorted CD4+ and CD8+ cell DNA averaged around 3 ug. Study results and caveats: About 27 shared CD8+ CDR3s appeared highly expressed within patients' immunodominant clones.

This clonotype was picked up many times. The antigen remains unidentified. Germline assignment: CDR1 SEHNR and CDR2 FQNEAQ (reference sequence). The CDR3 extends over 16 amino acids. Selection for sequencing was limited to patients who had shown CD8+CD57+ cell expansion by flow cytometry. Acquired aplastic anemia of severe grade affected all patients. At the time of blood sampling, patients had not yet received any therapy. Template material for TCR beta VDJ and CDR3 profiling consisted of genomic DNA. In TCRdb, the reads were re-called with MiXCR into one record per CDR3 protein. The sample records some 140,000 distinct CDR3 sequences, about 50% being singletons.

The source is a human donor with aplastic anemia. Sequencing was performed on sorted CD4+, CD8+, or CD8+CD57+ T cells (not recorded which) from PBMCs. V and J are TRBV7-9 and TRBJ1-6, with TRBD1 matching 7 bases. The chain's CDR3 is CVIHVEGQNYNSPLHF. CDR3 in DNA: TGTGTCATACACGTAGAGGGACAGAATTATAATTCACCCCTCCACTTT.